This TCR beta chain appears in the sequencing data of a study of T cells in Graves' hyperthyroidism and ophthalmopathy. Notes on the study in general: Ophthalmopathy, which appeared later, was predicted by the model a median around 6.5 months before onset.

This clonotype has at least ten counts. The antigen is not known. More than 8.5 ml of fresh peripheral blood supplied the PBMCs. TCR beta CDR3 sequences were amplified from RNA transcripts. A first-round RT-PCR of the TCR CDR3 used the HTBI primer set. TCRdb fed the multiplex PCR reads into MiXCR, producing one record per CDR3 protein. The table shows approximately 560,000 distinct CDR3 sequences, with about a sixth occurring only once. The sample was blood. This sequence was found in a woman aged 25-40 years with Graves' hyperthyroidism.

The CDR3 bases are TGCAGCGTTGTCGTCAGCACATACGAGCAGTACTTC. Its protein product is CSVVVSTYEQYF. V and J are TRBV29-1 and TRBJ2-7; no reliable D call. CDR1 and CDR2 (germline): SQVTM, ANQGSEA. The CDR3 sequence is 12 residues long. Trimming left V 4 bases short and J 4 bases short, with 11 bases between.